This TCR beta chain was recorded in a study of blood T cells in healthy people across ages. A single count supports this clonotype. The antigen remains unidentified. Notes on the study in general: Naive CD4+ cells and diversity were both higher in long-lived donors than in aged donors.

A second PCR, run for about 7 to 11 cycles, used a sample-barcoded 5' primer plus a J-beta primer mix. The authors tagged each cDNA molecule using a template-switch adaptor with 12 random nucleotides. TCRdb passed the 5' RACE reads through MiXCR, listing each CDR3 protein once. The sample lists some 1.4 million distinct CDR3 sequences; about 40% were seen once. Donors were healthy Caucasian individuals from Russia aged about 6 to 95. Per sample, no less than 5 micrograms of total RNA were extracted. The CDR3 sequence is 13 residues long. With 3 bases removed from V and 6 bases from J, the gap between germline ends came to 10 bases. The germline V gene has CDR1 SGHNT and CDR2 YYREEE (reference sequence).

The TCR comes from a woman under 30 in good health. The chain couples TRBV5-4 to TRBJ2-1; D is unresolved. The specimen sequenced was blood. CDR3 in amino acids: CASSSSGPNEQFF. For the CDR3, the DNA is TGTGCCAGCAGCTCTTCAGGCCCCAATGAGCAGTTCTTC.